The 12 T cell receptor beta chains given below trace back to one sample, sequenced in a study of CD8 T cells in ankylosing spondylitis. General study points: A TCR beta motif of fewer than ten highly homologous variants appeared characteristic of ankylosing spondylitis blood.

Which antigens these TCRs recognize remains unknown. TCRdb reanalysed the 5' RACE reads using MiXCR and keeps one entry per CDR3 protein. The data hold hundreds of thousands of distinct CDR3 sequences, with 10% to 15% observed a single time. The sample was blood, either unsorted or a sorted T cell fraction (not recorded which). The receptor source for this set is a male donor with ankylosing spondylitis.

The chain has TRBV20-1 and TRBJ2-4; 10 bases match TRBD1. Losses at the gene ends were 6 bases for V and 4 bases for J; bases not matched to a gene: 3. Germline V gene data show CDR1 as DFQATT and CDR2 as SNEGSKA (reference sequence). The CDR3 runs 13 residues. CDR3 DNA sequence: TGCAGTGCACCGGGACAGGGGAAAAACATTCAGTACTTC. Its protein is CSAPGQGKNIQYF.

Ten or more counts support this clonotype. The CDR3 loop reads CSAKTSVGPKNTEAFF. CDR3 bases: TGCAGTGCGAAGACATCGGTAGGGCCGAAGAACACTGAAGCTTTCTTT. The gene calls are TRBV20-1 and TRBJ1-1; D unresolved. This CDR3 has 16 amino acids. V gave up 6 bases and J gave up 1 base, with 21 bases separating them. Germline CDR1 DFQATT, CDR2 SNEGSKA (reference sequence).

The chain recombines TRBV29-1 with TRBJ1-1; D remains unclear. The CDR3 consists of 14 residues. Trimming stripped 2 bases from V and 1 base from J, with 11 bases between. CDR1 is SQVTM, CDR2 ANQGSEA, per germline. DNA of the CDR3: TGCAGCGTTGAAAAGAGGCGGGGGAACACTGAAGCTTTCTTT. It codes for CSVEKRRGNTEAFF. Combining the CDR3 with reference TRBV29-1 and TRBJ1-1 gives the whole variable domain SAVISQKPSRDICQRGTSLTIQCQVDSQVTMMFWYRQQPGQSLTLIATANQGSEATYESGFVIDKFPISRPNLTFSTLTVSNMSPEDSSIYLCSVEKRRGNTEAFFGQGTRLTVV.

There are a few counts of this clonotype. The genes are TRBV29-1 and TRBJ2-3; 7 bases are shared with TRBD2. The germline CDR1 and CDR2 sequences are SQVTM and ANQGSEA. The CDR3 runs 13 residues. Trimming took 7 bases from V and 5 from J; bases not matched to a gene: 9. CDR3 amino acids: CSAPPGGVDTQYF. Written as DNA, the CDR3 is TGCAGCGCCCCCCCGGGGGGAGTAGATACGCAGTATTTT.

This clonotype showed up many times. V is TRBV29-1 and J is TRBJ2-3, with 8 bases identical to TRBD2. J was trimmed by 14 bases and V by 0 bases; bases with no gene match: 13. This CDR3 contains 14 residues. Looked up from germline, CDR1 is SQVTM and CDR2 is ANQGSEA. CDR3 residues: CSVEDRQRGTPGYF. CDR3 coding DNA: TGCAGCGTTGAAGACCGCCAGCGGGGGACGCCCGGGTATTTT.

This clonotype was detected only a few times. V gene TRBV4-3 combines with J gene TRBJ1-2; perhaps TRBD1 as D (5 bases). V was trimmed by 3 bases and J by 5 bases, leaving 25 bases between them. Germline V gene lookup returns CDR1 LGHNA and CDR2 YSLEER. The CDR3 totals 18 residues. In DNA form, the CDR3 reads TGCGCCAGCAGCCACGGGGGGGTTGGGGAACCTCAGCGATATGGCTACACCTTC. This encodes CASSHGGVGEPQRYGYTF.

This clonotype was detected a few times. The chain couples TRBV6-1 to TRBJ1-5; D is perhaps TRBD1 (5 bases). The V gene lost 6 bases and the J gene lost 1 base, with 10 bases spanning the gap. This CDR3 contains 14 residues. CDR1 is MNHNS and CDR2 is SASEGT in the germline V gene. The CDR3 spells CASSSGTSNQPQHF. In DNA, the CDR3 is TGTGCCAGCAGCTCCGGGACCAGCAATCAGCCCCAGCATTTT.

This clonotype was counted many times. This sequence joins TRBV7-2 and TRBJ2-7; TRBD1 might be the D (6 bases). Deletions cut 1 base from V and 8 bases from J, with 15 bases between. Germline lookup yields CDR1 SGHTA and CDR2 FQGNSA. The CDR3 length is 14 residues. In DNA form, the CDR3 reads TGTGCCAGCAGCTTAGATAGGCAGGGGTTGCAGCAGTACTTC. Protein product: CASSLDRQGLQQYF.

This clonotype has a handful of counts. The V and J genes are TRBV20-1 and TRBJ2-7; 7 nucleotides agree with TRBD1. The ends lost 7 bases at V and 3 bases at J; junction bases unmatched: 9. The CDR3 loop spans 13 amino acids. CDR1 is DFQATT, CDR2 SNEGSKA, per germline (reference sequence). DNA for the CDR3: TGCAGTGTATTCGGACAGGCTGGCTACGAGCAGTACTTC. Protein sequence: CSVFGQAGYEQYF.

This clonotype was observed a few times. The chain couples TRBV11-1 to TRBJ1-1, with D possibly matching TRBD1 (5 bases). CDR1 and CDR2 from the germline V gene are SGHAT and FQDESV (reference sequence). The CDR3 contains 13 residues. V lost 4 bases, J lost 7 bases, and 13 bases lay in between. Here the CDR3 reads CASSYPWDFEAFF. For the CDR3, the DNA is TGTGCCAGCAGCTATCCTTGGGACTTTGAAGCTTTCTTT.

This clonotype was seen at least ten times. The CDR3 protein is CASSPGSYQDEQFF. CDR3 bases: TGCGCCAGCAGCCCCGGGTCCTATCAGGACGAGCAGTTCTTC. V usage is TRBV5-1 and J usage is TRBJ2-1; D uncertain. This CDR3 region has 14 residues. Looked up from germline, CDR1 is SGHRS and CDR2 is YFSETQ. V was trimmed by 4 bases and J by 10 bases, leaving 18 bases between them. The whole variable domain, filled in from reference TRBV5-1 and TRBJ2-1, reads KAGVTQTPRYLIKTRGQQVTLSCSPISGHRSVSWYQQTPGQGLQFLFEYFSETQRNKGNFPGRFSGRQFSNSRSEMNVSTLELGDSALYLCASSPGSYQDEQFFGPGTRLTVL.

In its sample, this clonotype was seen many times. The chain uses TRBV4-2 and TRBJ2-1, with D perhaps given as TRBD1 or TRBD2 (6 bases each). Germline-derived CDR1 and CDR2 are LGHNA and YNFKEQ. Deletions cut 2 bases from V and 10 bases from J, with 15 bases between. The CDR3 runs 14 residues. CDR3 in amino acids: CASSQILGGGEQFF. CDR3 nucleotides: TGTGCCAGCAGCCAAATCCTGGGGGGCGGGGAGCAGTTCTTC.